This section outlines one T cell receptor (beta chain) sequence together with its context. This record comes from a study of early T cells in non-severe SARS-CoV-2 infection. Individual cDNA molecules were tagged with unique molecular identifiers, the study reported. TCRdb fed the 5' RACE reads into MiXCR, producing one record per CDR3 protein. The sample records some 54,000 distinct CDR3 sequences, 8.5% to 10% being singletons. CDR3 size: 12 residues. Germline V gene data show CDR1 as SQVTM and CDR2 as ANQGSEA. Trimming took off 4 bases at V and 5 bases at J, with 11 bases between the two ends. Sequenced: whole blood. This chain connects TRBV29-1 to TRBJ1-2; the D is unclear. This clonotype originated in an adult who was a healthcare worker with PCR-confirmed SARS-CoV-2 infection or an uninfected control (not recorded which). Written as DNA, the CDR3 is TGCAGCGTTGTCCTGGGAGAGTATGGCTACACCTTC. This encodes CSVVLGEYGYTF.